This T cell receptor (beta chain) was retrieved from a study of Graves' ophthalmopathy and Graves' hyperthyroidism. Study details: The authors collected peripheral blood at initial diagnosis, before any treatment. Study outcomes and limitations: Clonotypes were expanded in thyroid at above 0.001 frequency, and most also appeared in blood.

This CDR3 has 15 residues. With 5 bases clipped from V and 2 bases from J, the junction kept 4 bases outside the gene matches. Germline assignment: CDR1 LNHDA and CDR2 SQIVND (reference sequence). TCR beta CDR3 amplification used RNA transcripts. HTBI-primed RT-PCR formed the first round, and a multiplex PCR formed the second. Each CDR3 protein is one row after TCRdb ran MiXCR on the multiplex PCR reads. The sample consists of 350,000 to 450,000 distinct CDR3 sequences, 18% of them appearing once. In this sample, this clonotype turned up many times. What it binds is unknown. Fresh peripheral blood (approximately 10 ml) yielded the PBMCs.

This TCR was sampled from a young woman with Graves' ophthalmopathy. The chain combines TRBV19 with TRBJ2-7; TRBD1 agrees at 12 bases. Material: peripheral blood. In DNA form, the CDR3 reads TGTGCCAGTAGTGCCCGGGACAGGGGGCCCTACGAGCAGTACTTC. Translating it yields CASSARDRGPYEQYF.